This T cell receptor (beta chain) stems from a study of response to subunit inactivated influenza vaccine. TCRdb used MiXCR to reprocess the RT-PCR reads, holding one entry per CDR3 protein. The sample includes about 480,000 distinct CDR3 sequences, about 25% of them seen just once. CDR3 length equals 15 residues. In germline, CDR1 is SGHDT, CDR2 YYEEEE. This clonotype was detected only once. The junction shows a germline mismatch at one end, possibly a read error. The sample here was CD4+ T cells sorted from PBMCs, taken 5 days after vaccination. This TCR was sampled from a man aged 50 or older who received an inactivated influenza vaccine. The chain couples TRBV5-6 to TRBJ1-3, with no clear D. The CDR3 here is CASSLPANSGNTISF. In DNA, the CDR3 is TGTGCCAGCAGCTTACCGGCTAACTCTGGAAACACCATATCTTTT.